This record concerns one T cell receptor beta chain sequence. Its antigen remains unknown. The data were obtained in a study of cytomegalovirus exposure and HLA in healthy donors. Overall study results and limits: Among TCR beta chains, those listed as cytomegalovirus-associated numbered some 160. According to reports, the classifier identified cytomegalovirus status with high specificity and sensitivity.

TCRdb's copy holds only in-frame clones and misses some; the assay was immunoSEQ multiplex PCR. The repertoire holds 76,000 or so clones, 94% seen once, with more than 2% in the top ten. Germline V CDR1 and CDR2: SGDLS, YYNGEE. V was pared by 2 bases and J by 8 bases, with 5 bases of the junction left unmatched. The CDR3 has 14 residues. The TCR comes from a young woman in good health and CMV-seronegative. Sequencing input: PBMCs. J is TRBJ1-3 and V is TRBV9; 9 bases line up with TRBD1. This CDR3 is CASSVGTGWHTIYF. CDR3 nucleotide sequence: TGTGCCAGCAGCGTCGGGACAGGGTGGCACACCATATATTTT.